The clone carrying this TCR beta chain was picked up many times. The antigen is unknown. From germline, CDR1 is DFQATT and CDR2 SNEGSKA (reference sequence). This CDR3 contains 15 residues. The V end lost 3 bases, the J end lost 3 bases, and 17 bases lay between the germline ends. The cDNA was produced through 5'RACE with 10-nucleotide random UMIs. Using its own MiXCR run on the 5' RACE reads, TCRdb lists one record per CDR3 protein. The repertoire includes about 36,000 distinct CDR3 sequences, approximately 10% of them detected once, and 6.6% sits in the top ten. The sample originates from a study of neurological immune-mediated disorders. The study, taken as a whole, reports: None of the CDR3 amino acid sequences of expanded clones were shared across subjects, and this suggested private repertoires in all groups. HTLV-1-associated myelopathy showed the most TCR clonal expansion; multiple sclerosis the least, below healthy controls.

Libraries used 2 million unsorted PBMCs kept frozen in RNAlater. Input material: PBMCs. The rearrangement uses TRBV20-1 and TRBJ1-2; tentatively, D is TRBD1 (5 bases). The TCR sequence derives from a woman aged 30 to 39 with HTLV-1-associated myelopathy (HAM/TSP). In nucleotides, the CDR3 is TGCAGTGCTAGCCCGGCGGAAGGGGCCCACTATGGCTACACCTTC. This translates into CSASPAEGAHYGYTF.